The present TCR beta chain was sequenced within a study of T cells expressing NK-cell markers. About the research overall: Researchers got TCR beta repertoires out of sorted CD3+CD56+NKG2C+, CD3+CD56+NKG2C- and CD3+CD56-NKG2C+ T cells. The authors sequenced eight donors, of whom seven were HCMV-seropositive and one was seronegative. Study results and caveats: The leading position in the CD3+CD56-NKG2C+ fraction of a handful of donors also went to these clonotypes. In roughly six donors, dominant NKG2C+ clonotypes were about 1.0-7.0% of CD8+ T cells.

Comments on this clonotype: Its antigen remains unidentified.

This CDR3 contains 16 residues. Germline values: CDR1 SGDLS, CDR2 YYNGEE. One entry per CDR3 protein, without DNA, is what TCRdb gives after re-calling the 5' RACE reads. The sample includes hundreds of thousands of distinct CDR3 sequences. The sequenced material came from blood T cells: a sorted CD56 or NKG2C T cell subset, CD4+ or CD8+ T cells, or bulk PBMC T cells (not recorded which). The J gene is TRBJ2-5, the V gene TRBV9; the TCRdb call, TRBD2, lacks DNA for checking. The sequence was obtained from a man between 18 and 69 years old in good health. This chain's CDR3 is CASSVKTSGAKETQYF.